The 23 T cell receptor beta chains below come from one sample, sequenced in a study of CD8 T cells in ankylosing spondylitis. TCRdb itself ran the 5' RACE reads through MiXCR, one entry per CDR3 protein. The sample has tens of thousands of distinct CDR3 sequences, 6.2% seen once. Specimen: synovial fluid, either unsorted or a sorted T cell fraction (not recorded which). The receptors derive from a male donor with ankylosing spondylitis.

The rearrangement links TRBV18 to TRBJ2-7; no firm D call. Trimming took 3 bases from V and 3 from J, leaving 9 bases between them. Germline CDR1 is KGHSH and CDR2 is LQKENI. There are 13 residues in the CDR3. Here the CDR3 DNA reads TGTGCCAGCTCACCGTCCCCCGACTACGAGCAGTACTTC. Encoded protein: CASSPSPDYEQYF.

The genes are TRBV3-1 and TRBJ1-4, with D possibly TRBD1 on 6 matching bases. Deletions cut 4 bases from V and 1 base from J, with 7 bases between. The CDR3 length is 14 residues. CDR1 and CDR2 (germline): LGHDT, YNNKEL (reference sequence). In DNA, the CDR3 is TGTGCCAGCAGCCGGGACAAAACTAATGAAAAACTGTTTTTT. This codes for CASSRDKTNEKLFF.

This clonotype was recorded many times. The chain is built from TRBV6-6 and TRBJ2-1; 9 bases fit TRBD1. With V trimmed by 8 bases and J by 16 bases, 12 bases remained unmatched. The germline CDR1 and CDR2 sequences are MNHNY and SVGAGI (reference sequence). The length of the CDR3 is 12 residues. The DNA for the CDR3 is TGTGCCAGCTCCCGAGGGGACAGGGTTGGATTCTTC. Its protein is CASSRGDRVGFF.

This clonotype was counted ten times or more. CDR3: CASSDELFYEQYF. The CDR3 bases are TGTGCCAGCAGTGACGAACTCTTCTACGAGCAGTACTTC. This chain connects TRBV6-1 to TRBJ2-7, with no clear D. Germline values: CDR1 MNHNS, CDR2 SASEGT. Trimming removed 3 bases from V and 3 bases from J, with 9 bases in between. The CDR3 is made up of 13 amino acids.

This clonotype came up many times. The V call is TRBV11-2, the J call TRBJ2-2; D gene unclear. The CDR3 extends over 13 amino acids. The V and J ends lost 6 bases and 5 bases respectively, with 10 bases between them. Germline V gene sequence: CDR1 SGHAT, CDR2 FQNNGV. The chain's CDR3 is CASRPVRTGELFF. For the CDR3, the DNA is TGTGCCAGCAGACCGGTTAGGACCGGGGAGCTGTTTTTT.

The sample holds many counts of this clonotype. This chain connects TRBV28 to TRBJ2-7; tentative D call: TRBD1 (6 bases). CDR3 length equals 15 residues. V lost 5 bases and J lost 3, with 17 bases in between. Germline V gene lookup returns CDR1 MDHEN and CDR2 SYDVKM. The CDR3 bases are TGTGCCAGCAGTCGTGATTACTACAGGGACTACGAGCAGTACTTC. This codes for CASSRDYYRDYEQYF.

This clonotype was recorded a few times. CDR3 DNA sequence: TGTGCCAGCAGCTTAGGGACTAGCGGAGACAATGAGCAGTTCTTC. Its translation is CASSLGTSGDNEQFF. V gene TRBV7-3 combines with J gene TRBJ2-1; 11 bases match TRBD2. The junction had 2 bases not matched to a gene; V was cut back by 2 bases and J by 5 bases. The CDR3 runs 15 residues. CDR1 and CDR2 (germline): SGHTA, FQGTGA.

On this clonotype: This may come from a read error, since a much larger clone is one base off. V usage is TRBV6-2 or TRBV6-3 and J usage is TRBJ2-1, with a possible D match to TRBD2 (6 bases). The CDR3 is 14 residues long. The germline V gene encodes CDR1 MNHEY and CDR2 SVGEGT. CDR3 sequence reads: CTSTYGDWHHEQFF. CDR3 DNA sequence: TGTACCAGCACCTACGGGGACTGGCATCATGAGCAGTTCTTC.

This clonotype was detected many times. The genes are TRBV29-1 and TRBJ2-2; D unclear. This CDR3 spans 13 amino acids. Per the germline V gene, CDR1 is SQVTM and CDR2 is ANQGSEA. Trimming took off 4 bases at V and 3 bases at J, with 9 bases between the two ends. CDR3: CSVGQLHTGELFF. Written as DNA, the CDR3 is TGCAGCGTTGGGCAGCTGCACACCGGGGAGCTGTTTTTT.

This clonotype was detected ten times or more. The chain uses TRBV27 and TRBJ2-7; possibly TRBD1 for D (5 bases). Trimming removed 3 bases from V and 4 bases from J, with 13 bases in between. The CDR3 has 14 residues. Germline V lookup: CDR1 MNHEY, CDR2 SMNVEV (reference sequence). Here the CDR3 reads CASSFGRVKYEQYF. The CDR3 DNA reads TGTGCCAGCAGTTTCGGCAGGGTCAAATACGAGCAGTACTTC.

This clonotype came up many times. The chain has TRBV5-1 and TRBJ2-5; tentatively, D is TRBD2 (6 bases). Germline V gene lookup returns CDR1 SGHRS and CDR2 YFSETQ. The CDR3 is made up of 16 amino acids. V lost 4 bases, J lost 5 bases, and 21 bases lay in between. The CDR3 nucleotides are TGCGCCAGCAGCCCAGCCTCCGGGGCACGGGGGGAGACCCAGTACTTC. Translated: CASSPASGARGETQYF.

The sample holds many counts of this clonotype. The rearrangement links TRBV7-8 to TRBJ2-4; 7 positions match TRBD1. The CDR3 is made up of 16 amino acids. The ends lost 5 bases at V and 6 bases at J; junction bases unmatched: 13. Germline CDR1 SGHVS, CDR2 FQNEAQ. As DNA, the CDR3 is TGTGCCAGCAGCCCGGACCATACAGGGGCCGGAAACATTCAGTACTTC. This sequence encodes CASSPDHTGAGNIQYF.

This clonotype was seen repeatedly, ten times or more. The chain recombines TRBV10-1 with TRBJ2-3, with D unclear. The CDR3 length is 15 residues. The V gene's germline CDR1 is WNHNN and CDR2 SYGVQD (reference sequence). Trimming removed 0 bases from V and 11 bases from J, with 18 bases in between. Written as DNA, the CDR3 is TGCGCCAGCAGTGAGTCGAGATCGGCCCTATCGAAGCAGTATTTT. Translating it yields CASSESRSALSKQYF.

The sample holds a few counts of this clonotype. The CDR3 loop reads CASSQDRSAQLTDTQYF. The CDR3 region has the DNA TGTGCCAGCAGCCAAGATCGTAGCGCACAGCTCACAGATACGCAGTATTTT. This chain connects TRBV14 to TRBJ2-3; the D gene is possibly TRBD2 (5 bases). This CDR3 spans 17 amino acids. Trimming left V 0 bases short and J 2 bases short, with 15 bases between. The germline V gene encodes CDR1 SGHDN and CDR2 FVKESK.

This clonotype was counted ten times or more. The chain has TRBV20-1 and TRBJ2-7; D ambiguous. Germline CDR1 and CDR2: DFQATT and SNEGSKA (reference sequence). The CDR3 is made up of 13 amino acids. Trimming took 1 base from V and 3 from J, leaving 10 bases between them. The CDR3 nucleotides are TGCAGTGCTAGAGGCCCTTGGGGCTACGAGCAGTACTTC. This sequence encodes CSARGPWGYEQYF.

Ten or more counts support this clonotype. The V and J genes are TRBV15 and TRBJ2-1, with D tentatively TRBD1 (5 bases). Trimming took off 1 base at V and 3 bases at J, with 13 bases between the two ends. The CDR3 covers 16 residues. Germline V gives CDR1 LNHNV, CDR2 YYDKDF (reference sequence). The CDR3 DNA sequence: TGTGCCACCAGCAGAGGCCAAGGAAGGGGCTACAATGAGCAGTTCTTC. It codes for CATSRGQGRGYNEQFF.

This clonotype was recorded a few times. This rearrangement joins TRBV9 to TRBJ2-5; 10 bases map to TRBD1. Trimming took 3 bases from V and 5 from J; bases not matched to a gene: 7. There are 15 residues in the CDR3. Germline V gives CDR1 SGDLS, CDR2 YYNGEE. The CDR3 loop is CASSAEGQGIETQYF. CDR3 DNA sequence: TGTGCCAGCAGCGCAGAGGGACAGGGGATCGAGACCCAGTACTTC.

This clonotype was observed many times. Here the CDR3 DNA reads TGCGCCAGCAGCCAAGCGCGGGCTAGGGCGACAGATACGCAGTATTTT. Translating it yields CASSQARARATDTQYF. The V gene is TRBV4-1, the J gene TRBJ2-3; D is possibly TRBD2 (5 bases). CDR3 size: 16 residues. V lost 1 base to trimming and J lost 3 bases, with 14 bases between them. CDR1 and CDR2 from the germline V gene are MGHRA and YSYEKL.

This clonotype was observed at least ten times. The genes are TRBV4-3 and TRBJ2-1; 10 bases fit TRBD2. With V trimmed by 4 bases and J by 9 bases, 6 bases remained unmatched. Germline lookup yields CDR1 LGHNA and CDR2 YSLEER. The length of the CDR3 is 14 residues. In DNA form, the CDR3 reads TGCGCCAGCAGCCCCCTAGCGGGAGCGGCTGAGCAGTTCTTC. Amino acid sequence: CASSPLAGAAEQFF.

In this sample, this clonotype turned up many times. V and J are TRBV6-6 and TRBJ2-1; D not certain. The V gene's germline CDR1 is MNHNY and CDR2 SVGAGI (reference sequence). The CDR3 is made up of 11 amino acids. Trimming left V 7 bases short and J 5 bases short, with 6 bases between. CDR3 nucleotide sequence: TGTGCCAGCAAAATAAACAATGAGCAGTTCTTC. Amino acids: CASKINNEQFF.

This clonotype was picked up many times. In nucleotides, the CDR3 is TGTGCCAGCAGTTTACTAGCGGAGAACACCGGGGAGCTGTTTTTT. Amino acids: CASSLLAENTGELFF. The chain employs TRBV12-3 or TRBV12-4 and TRBJ2-2; 7 bases match TRBD2. The CDR3 totals 15 residues. The V segment lost 2 bases and the J segment 1 base; nucleotides outside the gene matches: 1.

This clonotype occurred many times. The V and J genes are TRBV4-2 and TRBJ2-2, with TRBD2 matching over 13 bases. CDR1 is LGHNA and CDR2 is YNFKEQ in the germline V gene. The junction had 12 bases not matched to a gene; V was cut back by 1 base and J by 7 bases. The CDR3 sequence is 19 residues long. This chain's CDR3 is CASSQAPLRLAGGLGELFF. DNA of the CDR3: TGTGCCAGCAGCCAAGCCCCCCTTCGACTAGCGGGAGGACTCGGGGAGCTGTTTTTT.

The chain employs TRBV6-1 and TRBJ2-5; D not resolved. CDR3 length: 16 residues. The V gene lost 2 bases and the J gene lost 1 base, with 14 bases spanning the gap. CDR1 and CDR2 (germline): MNHNS, SASEGT. The CDR3 protein is CASSEILASLQETQYF. The CDR3 nucleotides read TGTGCCAGCAGTGAAATACTGGCGTCACTCCAAGAGACCCAGTACTTC.